The clone carrying this T cell receptor (beta chain) was observed at least ten times. Antigen: not known. The sample originates from a study of Graves' ophthalmopathy and Graves' hyperthyroidism. General study findings and limits: A 13-signature model separated ophthalmopathy from stable hyperthyroidism, reaching 87.88% sensitivity and less than 82% specificity cross-validated. The model's prediction of ophthalmopathy progression had roughly 70% sensitivity and roughly 72% specificity. Detection in blood was also observed for most expanded thyroid clonotypes above 0.001 frequency.

From RNA, the CDR3 regions of TCR beta chains were amplified and sequenced. The first round was an RT-PCR with HTBI primers, and the second round was a multiplex PCR. Via MiXCR, TCRdb re-called the multiplex PCR reads, giving one row per CDR3 protein. Altogether 400,000 to 500,000 distinct CDR3 sequences are present, under 25% being singletons, with the ten largest covering around 3%. Physicians reached a diagnosis by relying on clinical symptoms, serum thyroxine, TRAb, thyroid ultrasound and orbital computed tomography. The CDR3 consists of 14 residues. Trimming pared 5 bases from V and 3 bases from J, leaving 12 bases between. The germline gives CDR1 SGHDT, CDR2 YYEEEE.

This receptor was taken from a woman in her late teens or twenties with stable Graves' hyperthyroidism. This sequence joins TRBV5-6 and TRBJ1-5, with D possibly matching TRBD1 (5 bases). Sequenced input: peripheral blood. The CDR3 protein is CASSQGLINQPQHF. DNA for the CDR3: TGTGCCAGCAGTCAGGGACTTATCAATCAGCCCCAGCATTTT.